This TCR beta chain was recovered during a study of T cell responses to AZD1222 COVID-19 vaccine. Study outcomes and limitations: Spike-spanning, vaccine-associated CD4 TCRs were dominant at 160-218 and 743-854. At baseline, just six AZD1222 recipients tested seropositive. Following two doses of AZD1222, Spike-specific TCR breadth and depth rose. Nearly half of the spike-specific TCRs reportedly recognize variant regions that carry no mutations.

As for this clone: Its antigen is not identified.

Assay: immunoSEQ multiplex PCR; the TCRdb copy retains only in-frame clones and omits some. This sample carries over 120,000 clones, more than 70% of them seen once, and the ten largest clones take over 4.5%. This CDR3 spans 13 amino acids. V lost 10 bases and J 4 bases, leaving 16 bases between the germline ends. The V gene's germline CDR1 is MDHEN and CDR2 SYDVKM. The source was peripheral blood, collected 28 days after the second AZD1222 dose. The TCR originated in an adult who received the AZD1222 COVID-19 vaccine. This chain connects TRBV28 to TRBJ1-2; TRBD1 might be the D (5 bases). CDR3 amino acids: CATRVGGSYGYTF. For the CDR3, the DNA is TGTGCCACCCGAGTTGGGGGTTCCTATGGCTACACCTTC.